This T cell receptor (beta chain) comes out of a study of blood T cell repertoires in COVID-19. As for the study in general: The United States, Italy and Spain were the sources of the acute and convalescent COVID-19 samples. The analysed material was cDNA or gDNA that came from T cells, B-cell-depleted T cells, or PBMCs.

CDR3 length equals 15 residues. Germline V gene lookup returns CDR1 LGHDT and CDR2 YNNKEL (reference sequence). With V trimmed by 1 base and J by 3 bases, 6 bases remained unmatched. The authors' processing: Estimation of nucleated cell counts relied on the amplification of reference gene primers. Some clones are missing from TCRdb's copy, which holds only in-frame ones; the method was immunoSEQ multiplex PCR. V, J and clone size derive from that table, while D and trimming were established from the DNA sequence. In the table there are about 99,000 clones, about 85% of which are singletons. Sequenced material: peripheral blood. The J gene is TRBJ2-7, the V gene TRBV3-1 (or the pseudogene TRBV3-2); 7 bases line up with TRBD1. This sequence originates from a man aged 45 to 65 in a cohort sampled during active COVID-19. CDR3 nucleotide sequence: TGTGCCAGCAGCCAAGCAACAGGGGCTGACTACGAGCAGTACTTC. Translating it yields CASSQATGADYEQYF.